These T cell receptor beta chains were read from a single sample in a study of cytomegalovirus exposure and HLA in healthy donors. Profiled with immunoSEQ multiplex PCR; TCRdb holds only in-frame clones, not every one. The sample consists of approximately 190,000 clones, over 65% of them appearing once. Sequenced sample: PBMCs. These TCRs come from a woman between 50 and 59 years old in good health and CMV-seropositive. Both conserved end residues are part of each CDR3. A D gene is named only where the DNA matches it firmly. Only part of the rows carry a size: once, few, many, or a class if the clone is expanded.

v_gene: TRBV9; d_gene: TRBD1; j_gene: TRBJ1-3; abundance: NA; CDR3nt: TGTGCCAGCAGCCAACACATGGGACAGGGAAACACCATATATTTT; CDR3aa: CASSQHMGQGNTIYF
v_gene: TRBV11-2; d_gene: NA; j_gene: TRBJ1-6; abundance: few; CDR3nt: TGTGCCAGCAGCTTAAGCGCTCCGGGTAGCTCCTATAATTCACCCCTCCACTTT; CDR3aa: CASSLSAPGSSYNSPLHF
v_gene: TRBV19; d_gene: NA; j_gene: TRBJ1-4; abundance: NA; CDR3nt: TGTGCCAGTAGTATCGGACTGACTAATGAAAAACTGTTTTTT; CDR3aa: CASSIGLTNEKLFF
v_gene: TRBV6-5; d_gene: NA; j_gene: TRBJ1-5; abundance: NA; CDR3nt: TGTGCTGGGCATGAGGGAGTCGATCAGCCCCAGCATTTT; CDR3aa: CAGHEGVDQPQHF
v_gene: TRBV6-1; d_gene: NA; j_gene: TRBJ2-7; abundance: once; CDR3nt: TGTGCCAGCTCGACAGATTCCTCCTACGAGCAGTACTTC; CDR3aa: CASSTDSSYEQYF
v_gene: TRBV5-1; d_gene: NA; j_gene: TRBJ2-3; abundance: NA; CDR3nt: TGCGCCAGCAGCCCCGACTTCGAAGGAGATACGCAGTATTTT; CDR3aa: CASSPDFEGDTQYF
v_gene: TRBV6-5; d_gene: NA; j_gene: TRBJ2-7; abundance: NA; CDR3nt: TGTGCCAGCAGTTACGGCTCATCCTGCGAGCAGTACTTC; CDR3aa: CASSYGSSCEQYF
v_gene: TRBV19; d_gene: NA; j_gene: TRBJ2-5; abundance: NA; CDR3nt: TGTGCCAGTAGTATACAGGGGAAACACCAAGAGACCCAGTACTTC; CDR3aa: CASSIQGKHQETQYF
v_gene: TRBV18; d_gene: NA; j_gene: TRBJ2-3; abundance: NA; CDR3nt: TGTGCCAGCTCATCGCTCCAGGGTTCGGATACGCAGTATTTT; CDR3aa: CASSSLQGSDTQYF
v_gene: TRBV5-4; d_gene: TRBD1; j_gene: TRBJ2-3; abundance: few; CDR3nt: TGTGCCAGCAGCGCGACAGGGAAAGATACGCAGTATTTT; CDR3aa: CASSATGKDTQYF
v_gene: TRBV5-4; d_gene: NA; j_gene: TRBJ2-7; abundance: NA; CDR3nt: TGTGCCAGCAGCTTAGGAGGTACCTCCTACGAGCAGTACTTC; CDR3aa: CASSLGGTSYEQYF
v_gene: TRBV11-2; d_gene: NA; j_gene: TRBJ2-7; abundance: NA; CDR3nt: TGTGCCAGCAGCTTAGGCGGGGAAATCTACGAGCAGTACTTC; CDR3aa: CASSLGGEIYEQYF
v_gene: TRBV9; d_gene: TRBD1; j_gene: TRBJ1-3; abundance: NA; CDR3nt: TGTGCCAGCAGCGCAGGGGGCCCTGGAAACACCATATATTTT; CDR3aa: CASSAGGPGNTIYF
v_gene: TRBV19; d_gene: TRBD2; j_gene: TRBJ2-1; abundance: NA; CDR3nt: TGTGCCAGTAATCCTAGCGGGGGGGTATACAATGAGCAGTTCTTC; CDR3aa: CASNPSGGVYNEQFF
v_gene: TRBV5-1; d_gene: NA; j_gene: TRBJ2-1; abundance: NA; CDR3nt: TGCGCCAGCAGCTCAAGCGCGCTCAAGAACAATGAGCAGTTCTTC; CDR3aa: CASSSSALKNNEQFF
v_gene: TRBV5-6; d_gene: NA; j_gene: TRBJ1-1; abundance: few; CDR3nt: TGTGCCAGCAGCTTGGTGCGGGTTAACACTGAAGCTTTCTTT; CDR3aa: CASSLVRVNTEAFF
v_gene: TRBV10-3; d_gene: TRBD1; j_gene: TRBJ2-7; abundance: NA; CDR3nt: TGTGCCATCGGGACAGGACAGGGAGCCTACGAGCAGTACTTC; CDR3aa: CAIGTGQGAYEQYF
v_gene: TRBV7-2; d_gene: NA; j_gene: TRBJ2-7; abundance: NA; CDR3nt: TGTGCCAGCAACTTCGACAGGGTGCCGGGGGAACAGTACTTC; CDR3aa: CASNFDRVPGEQYF
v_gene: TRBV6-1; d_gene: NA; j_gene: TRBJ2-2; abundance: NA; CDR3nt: TGTGCCAGCAGTGTCAGGGGGGTGAACACCGGGGAGCTGTTTTTT; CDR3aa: CASSVRGVNTGELFF
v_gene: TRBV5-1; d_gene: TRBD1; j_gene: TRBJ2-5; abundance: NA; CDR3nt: TGCGCCAGCACAAATAAGGGACAGGGGGTAGGAAAGGAGACCCAGTACTTC; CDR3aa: CASTNKGQGVGKETQYF
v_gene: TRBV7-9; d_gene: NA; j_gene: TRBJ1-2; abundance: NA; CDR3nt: TGTGCCAGCAGCACCCTGCGCTATGGCTACACCTTC; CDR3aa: CASSTLRYGYTF
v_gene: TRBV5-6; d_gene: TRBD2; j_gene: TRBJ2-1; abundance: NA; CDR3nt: TGTGCCAGCAGCCTTCGGACTAGCGGGGGGCTACAGTTCTTC; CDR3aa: CASSLRTSGGLQFF